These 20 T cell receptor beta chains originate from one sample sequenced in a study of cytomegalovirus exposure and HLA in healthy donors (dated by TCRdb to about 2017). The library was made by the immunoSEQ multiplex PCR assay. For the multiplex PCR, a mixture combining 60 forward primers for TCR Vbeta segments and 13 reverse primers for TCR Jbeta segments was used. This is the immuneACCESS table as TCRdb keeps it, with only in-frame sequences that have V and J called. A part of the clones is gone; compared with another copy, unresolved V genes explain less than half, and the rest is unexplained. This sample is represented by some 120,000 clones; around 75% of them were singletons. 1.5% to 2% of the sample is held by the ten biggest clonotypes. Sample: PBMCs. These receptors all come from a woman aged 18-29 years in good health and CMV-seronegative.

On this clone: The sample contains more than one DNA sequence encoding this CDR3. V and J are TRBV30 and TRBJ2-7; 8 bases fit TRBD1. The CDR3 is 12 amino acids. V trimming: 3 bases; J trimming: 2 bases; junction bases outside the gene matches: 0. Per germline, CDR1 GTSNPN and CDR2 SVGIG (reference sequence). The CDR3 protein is CAWRDRAYEQYF. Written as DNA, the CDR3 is TGTGCCTGGAGGGACAGGGCCTACGAGCAGTACTTC.

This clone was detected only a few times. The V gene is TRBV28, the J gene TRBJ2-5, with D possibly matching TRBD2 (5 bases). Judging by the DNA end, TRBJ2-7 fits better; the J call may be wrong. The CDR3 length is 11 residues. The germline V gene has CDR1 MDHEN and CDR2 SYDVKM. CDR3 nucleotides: TGTGCCAGCTCCGGGGTATACGAGCAGTACTTC. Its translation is CASSGVYEQYF.

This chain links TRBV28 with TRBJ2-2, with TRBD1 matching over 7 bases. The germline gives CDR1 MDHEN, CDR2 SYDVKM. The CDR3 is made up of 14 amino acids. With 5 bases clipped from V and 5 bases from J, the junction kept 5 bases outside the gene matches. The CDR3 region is CASSPTGRTGELFF. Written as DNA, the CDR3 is TGTGCCAGCAGTCCGACAGGGAGAACCGGGGAGCTGTTTTTT.

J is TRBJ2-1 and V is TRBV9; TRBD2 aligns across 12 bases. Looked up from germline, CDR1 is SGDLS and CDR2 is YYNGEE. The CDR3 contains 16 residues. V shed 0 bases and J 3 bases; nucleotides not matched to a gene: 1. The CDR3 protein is CASSVGLAGDYNEQFF. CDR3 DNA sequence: TGTGCCAGCAGCGTAGGACTAGCGGGGGACTACAATGAGCAGTTCTTC.

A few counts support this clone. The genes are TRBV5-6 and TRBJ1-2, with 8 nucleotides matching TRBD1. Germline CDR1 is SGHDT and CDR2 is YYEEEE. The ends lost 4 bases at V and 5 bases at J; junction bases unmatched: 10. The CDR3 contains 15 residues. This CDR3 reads CASSVIQGVGYGYTF. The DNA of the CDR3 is TGTGCCAGCAGCGTAATACAGGGGGTGGGATATGGCTACACCTTC.

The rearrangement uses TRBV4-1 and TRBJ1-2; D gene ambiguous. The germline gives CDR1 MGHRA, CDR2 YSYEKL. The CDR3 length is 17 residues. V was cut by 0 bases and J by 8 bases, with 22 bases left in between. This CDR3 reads CASSQEEVGQSRTGYTF. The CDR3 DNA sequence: TGCGCCAGCAGCCAAGAGGAGGTAGGGCAGTCACGTACGGGCTACACCTTC.

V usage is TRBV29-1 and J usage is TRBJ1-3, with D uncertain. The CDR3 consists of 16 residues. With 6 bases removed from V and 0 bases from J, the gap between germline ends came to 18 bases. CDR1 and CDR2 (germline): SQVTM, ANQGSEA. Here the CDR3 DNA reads TGCAGCGTCCGATTAACGGCAGGCCACTCTGGAAACACCATATATTTT. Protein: CSVRLTAGHSGNTIYF.

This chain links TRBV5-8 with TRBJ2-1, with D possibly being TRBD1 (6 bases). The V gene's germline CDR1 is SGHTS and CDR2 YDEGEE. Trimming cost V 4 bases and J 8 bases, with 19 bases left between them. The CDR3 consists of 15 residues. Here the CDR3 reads CASSLGQPLLDEQFF. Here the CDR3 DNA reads TGTGCCAGCAGCCTCGGACAGCCTCTTTTGGATGAGCAGTTCTTC. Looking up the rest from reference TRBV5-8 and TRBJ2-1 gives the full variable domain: EAGVTQSPTHLIKTRGQQATLRCSPISGHTSVYWYQQALGLGLQFLLWYDEGEERNRGNFPPRFSGRQFPNYSSELNVNALELEDSALYLCASSLGQPLLDEQFFGPGTRLTVL.

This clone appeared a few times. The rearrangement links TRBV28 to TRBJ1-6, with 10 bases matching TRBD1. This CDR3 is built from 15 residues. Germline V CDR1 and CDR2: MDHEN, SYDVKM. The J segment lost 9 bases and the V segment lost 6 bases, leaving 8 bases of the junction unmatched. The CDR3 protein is CASSSRDRGVSPLHF. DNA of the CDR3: TGTGCCAGCAGCTCTCGGGACAGGGGTGTTTCACCCCTCCACTTT.

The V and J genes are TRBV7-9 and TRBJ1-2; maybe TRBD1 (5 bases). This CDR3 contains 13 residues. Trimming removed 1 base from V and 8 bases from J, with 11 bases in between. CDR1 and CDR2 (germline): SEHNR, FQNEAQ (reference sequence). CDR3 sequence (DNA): TGTGCCAGCAGCTTAGGAGGGACTGGCGGCTACACCTTC. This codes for CASSLGGTGGYTF.

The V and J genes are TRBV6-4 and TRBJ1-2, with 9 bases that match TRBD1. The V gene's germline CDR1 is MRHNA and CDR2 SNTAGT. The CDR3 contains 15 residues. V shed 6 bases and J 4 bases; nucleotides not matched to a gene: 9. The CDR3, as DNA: TGTGCCAGCAGAATTCACAGGGGGCTTGGCTATGGCTACACCTTC. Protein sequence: CASRIHRGLGYGYTF.

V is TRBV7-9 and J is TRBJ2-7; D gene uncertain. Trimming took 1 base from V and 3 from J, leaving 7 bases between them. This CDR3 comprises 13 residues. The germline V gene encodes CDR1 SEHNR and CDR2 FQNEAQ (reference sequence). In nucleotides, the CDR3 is TGTGCCAGCAGCTTAGATGAGAGCTACGAGCAGTACTTC. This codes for CASSLDESYEQYF. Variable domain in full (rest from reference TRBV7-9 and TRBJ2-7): DTGVSQNPRHKITKRGQNVTFRCDPISEHNRLYWYRQTLGQGPEFLTYFQNEAQLEKSRLLSDRFSAERPKGSFSTLEIQRTEQGDSAMYLCASSLDESYEQYFGPGTRLTVT.

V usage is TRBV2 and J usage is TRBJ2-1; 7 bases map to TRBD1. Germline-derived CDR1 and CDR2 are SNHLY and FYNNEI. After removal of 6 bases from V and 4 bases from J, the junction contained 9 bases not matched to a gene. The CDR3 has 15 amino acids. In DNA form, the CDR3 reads TGTGCCAGCAGCGCAGACAGGGCTGGGTACAATGAGCAGTTCTTC. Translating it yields CASSADRAGYNEQFF.

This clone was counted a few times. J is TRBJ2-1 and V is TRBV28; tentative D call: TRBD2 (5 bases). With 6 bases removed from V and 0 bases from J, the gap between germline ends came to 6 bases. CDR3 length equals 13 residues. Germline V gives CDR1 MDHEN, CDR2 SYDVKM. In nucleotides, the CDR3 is TGTGCCAGCAGCCGGGGCTCCTACAATGAGCAGTTCTTC. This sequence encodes CASSRGSYNEQFF.

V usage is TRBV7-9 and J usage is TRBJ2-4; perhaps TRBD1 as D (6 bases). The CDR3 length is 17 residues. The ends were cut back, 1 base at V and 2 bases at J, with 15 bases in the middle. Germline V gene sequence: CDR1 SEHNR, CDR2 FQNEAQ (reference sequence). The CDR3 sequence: CASSLDGGSGPKNIQYF. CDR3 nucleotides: TGTGCCAGCAGCTTAGATGGGGGCAGCGGCCCCAAAAACATTCAGTACTTC.

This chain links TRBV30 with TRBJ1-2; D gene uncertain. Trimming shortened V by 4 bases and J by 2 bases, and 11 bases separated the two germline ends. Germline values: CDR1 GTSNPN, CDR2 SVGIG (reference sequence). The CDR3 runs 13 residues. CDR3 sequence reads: CAWMQVRNYGYTF. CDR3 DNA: TGTGCCTGGATGCAGGTCCGAAACTATGGCTACACCTTC. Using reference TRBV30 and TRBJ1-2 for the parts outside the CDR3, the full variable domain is SQTIHQWPATLVQPVGSPLSLECTVEGTSNPNLYWYRQAAGRGLQLLFYSVGIGQISSEVPQNLSASRPQDRQFILSSKKLLLSDSGFYLCAWMQVRNYGYTFGSGTRLTVV.

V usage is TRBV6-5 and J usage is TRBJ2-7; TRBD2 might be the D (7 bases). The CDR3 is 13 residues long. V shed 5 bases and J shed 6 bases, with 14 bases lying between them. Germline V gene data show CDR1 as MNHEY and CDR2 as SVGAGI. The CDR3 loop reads CASSRVGGAEQYF. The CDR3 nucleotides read TGTGCCAGCAGTCGGGTAGGGGGGGCCGAGCAGTACTTC.

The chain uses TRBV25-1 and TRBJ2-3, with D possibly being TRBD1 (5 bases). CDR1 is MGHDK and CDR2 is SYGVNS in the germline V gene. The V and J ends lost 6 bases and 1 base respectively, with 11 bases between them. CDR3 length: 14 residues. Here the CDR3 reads CASRAGQGTDTQYF. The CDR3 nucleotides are TGTGCCAGCAGGGCAGGGCAGGGCACAGATACGCAGTATTTT. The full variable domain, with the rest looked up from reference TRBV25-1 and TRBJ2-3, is EADIYQTPRYLVIGTGKKITLECSQTMGHDKMYWYQQDPGMELHLIHYSYGVNSTEKGDLSSESTVSRIRTEHFPLTLESARPSHTSQYLCASRAGQGTDTQYFGPGTRLTVL.

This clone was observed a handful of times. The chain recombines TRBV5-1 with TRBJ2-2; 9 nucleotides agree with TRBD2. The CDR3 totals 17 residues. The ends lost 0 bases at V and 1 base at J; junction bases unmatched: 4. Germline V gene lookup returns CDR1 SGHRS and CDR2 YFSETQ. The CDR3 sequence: CASSLGQRGENTGELFF. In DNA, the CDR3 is TGCGCCAGCAGCTTGGGGCAGCGGGGGGAGAACACCGGGGAGCTGTTTTTT.

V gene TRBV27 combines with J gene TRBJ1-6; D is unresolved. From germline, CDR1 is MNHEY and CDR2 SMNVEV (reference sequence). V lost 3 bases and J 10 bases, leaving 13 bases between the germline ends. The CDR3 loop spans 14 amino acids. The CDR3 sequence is CASSFSGTGSPLHF. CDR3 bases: TGTGCCAGCAGTTTCTCGGGCACGGGGTCACCCCTCCACTTT.